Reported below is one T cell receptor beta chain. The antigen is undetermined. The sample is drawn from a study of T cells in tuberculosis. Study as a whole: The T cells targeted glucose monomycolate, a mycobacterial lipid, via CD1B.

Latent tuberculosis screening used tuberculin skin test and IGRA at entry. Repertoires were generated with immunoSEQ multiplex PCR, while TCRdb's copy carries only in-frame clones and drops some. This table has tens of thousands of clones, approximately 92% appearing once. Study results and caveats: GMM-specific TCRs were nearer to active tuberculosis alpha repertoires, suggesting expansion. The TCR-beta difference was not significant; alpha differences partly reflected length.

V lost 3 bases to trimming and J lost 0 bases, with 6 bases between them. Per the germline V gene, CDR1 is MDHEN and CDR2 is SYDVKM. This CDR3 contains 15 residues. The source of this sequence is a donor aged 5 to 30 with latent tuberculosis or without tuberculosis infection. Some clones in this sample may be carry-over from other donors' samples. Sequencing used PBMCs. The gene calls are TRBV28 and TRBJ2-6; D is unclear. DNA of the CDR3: TGTGCCAGCAGTTTCGAGCACTCTGGGGCCAACGTCCTGACTTTC. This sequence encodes CASSFEHSGANVLTF.